Listed below are T cell receptor beta chains from one sample, sequenced in a study of brain T cells in children with intractable seizures. Only in-frame clones appear in the TCRdb table, and some are missing; sequencing was by immunoSEQ multiplex PCR. The data contain 340,000 or so clones, over 90% of them seen just once; the ten biggest clones take up around 5%. Sequencing was performed on peripheral blood, taken less than 6 months after surgery. The receptors were gathered from a boy under two years old with tuberous sclerosis and intractable seizures. Both conserved end residues are part of each CDR3. The D gene is left open where the match is weak. Expanded clones get a size class; other rows say once, few or many, or leave the size out.

J,D,V,size,DNA,CDR3
TRBJ2-7,.,TRBV2,.,TGTGCCAGCAGTATTGACGGGGGCTTC,CASSIDGGF
TRBJ2-3,TRBD1,TRBV4-2,.,TGTGCCAGCAGCCATCGACAGGGGGCTAGCACAGATACGCAGTATTTT,CASSHRQGASTDTQYF
TRBJ2-5,.,TRBV9,.,TGTGCCAGCAGCTCAAAGGGGGGGGCAGAGACCCAGTACTTC,CASSSKGGAETQYF
TRBJ2-2,TRBD2,TRBV4-1,once,TGCGCCAGCAGCCAAGAGCCGGGACTAGCGGGAGTCGGGGAGCTGTTTTTT,CASSQEPGLAGVGELFF
TRBJ2-7,.,TRBV4-2,.,TGTGCCAGCAGCCAAGAAAGGGGGGACTCCTACGAGCAGTACTTC,CASSQERGDSYEQYF
TRBJ1-1,.,TRBV2,.,TGTGCCAGCAGTGACCCGGGTTTGGCGAACACTGAAGCTTTCTTT,CASSDPGLANTEAFF
TRBJ2-1,TRBD2,TRBV7-3,.,TGTGCCAGCAGCTTTAGCGGGAGCTCCTACAATGAGCAGTTCTTC,CASSFSGSSYNEQFF
TRBJ1-3,.,TRBV25-1,.,TGTGCCAGCAGTAGGGCCACCTCTGGAAACACCATATATTTT,CASSRATSGNTIYF
TRBJ2-1,TRBD1,TRBV10-3,.,TGTGCCATCAGTGGCGGACAGGGGAGCAACCAGTTCTTC,CAISGGQGSNQFF
TRBJ1-1,TRBD1,TRBV19,once,TGTGCCAGTAGCTCCGGGACAGTGAACACTGAAGCTTTCTTT,CASSSGTVNTEAFF
TRBJ2-1,TRBD2,TRBV19,.,TGTGCCAGTAGTACTCAGACTAGCGGGAGTGGAGAGCAGTTCTTC,CASSTQTSGSGEQFF
TRBJ1-1,TRBD1,TRBV19,.,TGTGCCAGTAGTATAGGGGGACAGGCCCCTGAAGCTTTCTTT,CASSIGGQAPEAFF
TRBJ2-7,.,TRBV6-1,.,TGTGCCAGCAGTGAAAGGATGTGGGGTTCTCCCTACGAGCAGTACTTC,CASSERMWGSPYEQYF
TRBJ2-6,.,TRBV3-1/TRBV3-2,.,TGTGCCAGCAGCCTATCAGCTTCTGGGGCCAACGTCCTGACTTTC,CASSLSASGANVLTF
TRBJ1-1,.,TRBV27,.,TGTGCCAGCAGACACCTCGGGGGATCCACGGGCACTGAAGCTTTCTTT,CASRHLGGSTGTEAFF
TRBJ2-1,.,TRBV19,.,TGTGCCAGTAACGAGAATTCCTACAATGAGCAGTTCTTC,CASNENSYNEQFF
TRBJ2-7,TRBD1,TRBV7-9,.,TGTGCCAGCAGTTTGGACAGGCCGCTATGGAACGAGCAGTACTTC,CASSLDRPLWNEQYF
TRBJ2-7,.,TRBV19,.,TGTGCCAGTATGTCCGGCTCCAGCTCCTACGAGCAGTACTTC,CASMSGSSSYEQYF
TRBJ1-1,.,TRBV29-1,.,TGCAGCGTTGAAACAGGGACGATGAACACTGAAGCTTTCTTT,CSVETGTMNTEAFF
TRBJ1-6,TRBD1,TRBV6-5,.,TGTGCCAGCAGTCCCCGGGACAGGGATAATTCACCCCTCCACTTT,CASSPRDRDNSPLHF
TRBJ2-7,.,TRBV7-9,.,TGTGCCAGCAGCTTAGATGCAGAGTCCTACGAGCAGTACTTC,CASSLDAESYEQYF
TRBJ2-1,.,TRBV5-5,.,TGTGCCAGCAGCTGGTTTGCAGGACAGCCATACAATGAGCAGTTCTTC,CASSWFAGQPYNEQFF
TRBJ2-7,.,TRBV2,few,TGTGCCAGCAGTGGGACAGTATACGAGCAGTACTTC,CASSGTVYEQYF
TRBJ2-7,TRBD2,TRBV2,.,TGTGCCAGCAGTGAGGGTACGGGAGGACCCTACGAGCAGTACTTC,CASSEGTGGPYEQYF
TRBJ2-1,TRBD2,TRBV3-1/TRBV3-2,.,TGTGCCAGCAGCCAAGAAGCGGGAGAGGCCAATGAGCAGTTCTTC,CASSQEAGEANEQFF
TRBJ2-7,.,TRBV19,few,TGTGCCAGTAGTATAGATTGGCGGGGGCCCTACGAGCAGTACTTC,CASSIDWRGPYEQYF
TRBJ1-2,TRBD1,TRBV24-1,.,TGTGCCACCAGTGACCGGGACAGGGTCAGGGGCTACACCTTC,CATSDRDRVRGYTF
TRBJ2-7,.,TRBV29-1,once,TGCAGCGTTCGCGTGGGAGTGGGTGAGCAGTACTTC,CSVRVGVGEQYF
TRBJ2-7,TRBD1,TRBV14,.,TGTGCCAGCAGCGAGGGACAGGGGTACTCCTACGAGCAGTACTTC,CASSEGQGYSYEQYF
TRBJ2-7,.,TRBV5-5,.,TGTGCCAGCAGCTTGAGCCTGAGTAGGTCCTACGAGCAGTACTTC,CASSLSLSRSYEQYF
TRBJ2-1,TRBD2,TRBV7-9,.,TGTGCCAGCAGCTTAACGGCGGGGGGCTATCCCAACAATGAGCAGTTCTTC,CASSLTAGGYPNNEQFF
TRBJ1-4,TRBD1,TRBV5-4,.,TGTGCCAGCAGCTCCGGGACAGGGACTAATGAAAAACTGTTTTTT,CASSSGTGTNEKLFF
TRBJ2-1,.,TRBV5-6,.,TGTGCCAGCAGCTTGGGAAGAGTGCTTTACAATGAGCAGTTCTTC,CASSLGRVLYNEQFF
TRBJ1-2,TRBD1,TRBV5-4,.,TGTGCCAGCAGCCACAAAAAGCCGGGACAGTCATCCTATGGCTACACCTTC,CASSHKKPGQSSYGYTF
TRBJ1-2,.,TRBV12-3/TRBV12-4,once,TGTGCCAGCAGCTTGTCGGACACATATGGCTACACCTTC,CASSLSDTYGYTF
TRBJ1-1,.,TRBV27,once,TGTGCCAGCAGTTTATCGTCGGGGGGCCCTGAAGCTTTCTTT,CASSLSSGGPEAFF
TRBJ2-3,TRBD2,TRBV3-1/TRBV3-2,once,TGTGCCAGCAGCCAAGATGGAAGGACTAGCGGGGGAACAGATACGCAGTATTTT,CASSQDGRTSGGTDTQYF
TRBJ2-6,TRBD1,TRBV5-1,.,TGCGCCAGCAGCGGCCGGGACAGTATTTACTCTGGGGCCAACGTCCTGACTTTC,CASSGRDSIYSGANVLTF
TRBJ1-2,TRBD1,TRBV30,.,TGTGCCTGGAACCTCGGACAGGGACGTGATGGCTACACCTTC,CAWNLGQGRDGYTF
TRBJ2-1,.,TRBV6-5,.,TGTGCCAGCAGCAGACTGACTAACGAGCAGTTCTTC,CASSRLTNEQFF
TRBJ1-2,.,TRBV5-1,.,TGCGCCAGCAGTTACTCCGGGCCGATTAACTATGGCTACACCTTC,CASSYSGPINYGYTF
TRBJ1-5,TRBD1,TRBV18,.,TGTGCCAGCTCACTCTCGGACAGGTCCAGAAGTCAGCCCCAGCATTTT,CASSLSDRSRSQPQHF
TRBJ2-5,TRBD2,TRBV27,.,TGTGCCAGCACTCCACTAGCGATCAGGAAAGAGACCCAGTACTTC,CASTPLAIRKETQYF
TRBJ1-1,TRBD1,TRBV6-6,.,TGTGCCAGCAGTTACTCGGGACAGGGGGCAGAAACTGAAGCTTTCTTT,CASSYSGQGAETEAFF
TRBJ2-7,.,TRBV28,.,TGTGCCAGCAGTTTATTGGGAACTTACGAGCAGTACTTC,CASSLLGTYEQYF
TRBJ1-5,TRBD1,TRBV7-2,.,TGTGCCAGCAGCTCACACCAGGGGGACGGCAATCAGCCCCAGCATTTT,CASSSHQGDGNQPQHF
TRBJ2-2,.,TRBV5-1,.,TGCGCCAGCAGCTCGAGAGTGGTTGGGGGGACGATAGGCACCGGGGAGCTGTTTTTT,CASSSRVVGGTIGTGELFF
TRBJ2-7,.,TRBV11-2,.,TGTGCCAGCAGGTCCGTCCGGGGATACGAGCAGTACTTC,CASRSVRGYEQYF
TRBJ1-1,TRBD1,TRBV19,.,TGTGCCAGTAGTTACAGGGGTATGAACACTGAAGCTTTCTTT,CASSYRGMNTEAFF
TRBJ1-5,.,TRBV4-1,.,TGCGCCAGCAGCCAAGTTTCGGGGTCGGGCCCTAGACAGCCCCAGCATTTT,CASSQVSGSGPRQPQHF
TRBJ2-5,.,TRBV7-6,.,TGTGCCAGCAGCCTGCAAGAGACCCAGTACTTC,CASSLQETQYF
TRBJ1-5,.,TRBV5-4,.,TGTGCCAGCAGCTTGAACAATCAGCCCCAGCATTTT,CASSLNNQPQHF
TRBJ2-3,.,TRBV10-1,.,TGCGCCAGCAGTGAGTCGGTACTAGTGTTCGGAGATACGCAGTATTTT,CASSESVLVFGDTQYF
TRBJ1-4,.,TRBV3-1/TRBV3-2,.,TGTGCCAGCAGCCGAGACAACAGCAATGAAAAACTGTTTTTT,CASSRDNSNEKLFF
TRBJ2-1,.,TRBV3-1/TRBV3-2,.,TGTGCCAGCAGCTTACAGATCACTGAGCAGTTCTTC,CASSLQITEQFF
TRBJ2-7,.,TRBV5-6,.,TGTGCCAGCAGCCGACATGAGTACGAGCAGTACTTC,CASSRHEYEQYF
TRBJ1-2,.,TRBV19,.,TGTGCCAGTAGTAGTTCCCTGGGACGGTACGATGGCTACACCTTC,CASSSSLGRYDGYTF
TRBJ2-7,.,TRBV5-6,.,TGTGCCAGCAGCTTGGTAGCGAGCTCCTACGAGCAGTACTTC,CASSLVASSYEQYF
TRBJ1-1,.,TRBV27,.,TGTGCCAGCAGTTTCCACAGAGGAACTGAAGCTTTCTTT,CASSFHRGTEAFF
TRBJ2-5,.,TRBV4-1,.,TGCGCCAGCAGCCAAGATATAATACGCATTGAGACCCAGTACTTC,CASSQDIIRIETQYF